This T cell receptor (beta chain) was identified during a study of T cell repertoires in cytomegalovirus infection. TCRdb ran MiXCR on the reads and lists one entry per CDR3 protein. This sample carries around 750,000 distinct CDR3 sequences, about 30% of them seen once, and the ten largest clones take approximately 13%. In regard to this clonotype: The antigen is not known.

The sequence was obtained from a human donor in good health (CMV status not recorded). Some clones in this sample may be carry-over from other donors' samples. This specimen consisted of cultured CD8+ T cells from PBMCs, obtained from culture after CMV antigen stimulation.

The CDR3 nucleotides read TGTGCCAGCAGCCAACTCTTCAGGACAGGGGGCGCGGACTATGGCTACACCTTC. Encoded protein: CASSQLFRTGGADYGYTF. This rearrangement joins TRBV14 to TRBJ1-2, with 11 bases that match TRBD1. With 2 bases clipped from V and 3 bases from J, the junction kept 11 bases outside the gene matches. Germline CDR1 reads SGHDN; CDR2 reads FVKESK. CDR3 length: 18 amino acids.